Listed below are T cell receptor beta chains from one sample, sequenced in a study of blood T cell repertoires in COVID-19. Produced via immunoSEQ multiplex PCR; TCRdb's table is partial and in-frame only. The table records roughly 250,000 clones, more than 75% of them present only once. Sequences were obtained from PBMCs or T cells enriched from blood (not recorded which). The receptors derive from a woman aged 45-59 years who had recovered from COVID-19. The CDR3 runs from the conserved cysteine through the conserved F or W. D genes are given only for firm matches. Not every row has a clone size; where given, it reads once, few, many or a size class.

DNA: TGTGCCAGCAGCGGTACTAGTTTTACCGGGGAGCTGTTTTTT
CDR3: CASSGTSFTGELFF
D: .
V: TRBV9
size: .
J: TRBJ2-2

DNA: TGTGCCAGCAGCCCTAACAGGGTCAACACTGAAGCTTTCTTT
CDR3: CASSPNRVNTEAFF
D: .
V: TRBV16
size: .
J: TRBJ1-1

DNA: TGTGCCAGCAGTGAAGAGGAGGCCTTGGGTGAAAAACTGTTTTTT
CDR3: CASSEEEALGEKLFF
D: .
V: TRBV2
size: .
J: TRBJ1-4

DNA: TGTGCCAGAAGAGCGGGAGGGCCAGTGAGGGAGCAGTACTTC
CDR3: CARRAGGPVREQYF
D: .
V: TRBV21-1
size: .
J: TRBJ2-7

DNA: TGTGCCAGCAGCTCCACAGGGGCGCCCTCAGGGGGCTACACCTTC
CDR3: CASSSTGAPSGGYTF
D: TRBD1
V: TRBV7-2
size: .
J: TRBJ1-2

DNA: TGTGCCAGCAGCGATCACAGTGCGGGGCCCACTGAAGCTTTCTTT
CDR3: CASSDHSAGPTEAFF
D: .
V: TRBV2
size: .
J: TRBJ1-1

DNA: TGTGCCATAGCAGCGGGAGAGTCAGATACGCAGTATTTT
CDR3: CAIAAGESDTQYF
D: TRBD2
V: TRBV2
size: .
J: TRBJ2-3

DNA: TGTGCTAGTGGTTTGGTCGGGATTCATGAGCAGTTCTTC
CDR3: CASGLVGIHEQFF
D: .
V: TRBV12-5
size: .
J: TRBJ2-1

DNA: TGTGCCAGCAGGGGGGACAGTAGGACAGATACGCAGTATTTT
CDR3: CASRGDSRTDTQYF
D: TRBD1
V: TRBV9
size: .
J: TRBJ2-3

DNA: TGTGCCAGCTCACCACCGCGTTCGGGCGGGAAGAGCACAGATACGCAGTATTTT
CDR3: CASSPPRSGGKSTDTQYF
D: .
V: TRBV18
size: .
J: TRBJ2-3

DNA: TGTGCCAGTAGTTCACTAGCGGGGCTCAATGAGCAGTTCTTC
CDR3: CASSSLAGLNEQFF
D: TRBD2
V: TRBV19
size: .
J: TRBJ2-1

DNA: TGCAGCGTGGGCAGGACTAGCGGTAACAATGAGCAGTTCTTC
CDR3: CSVGRTSGNNEQFF
D: TRBD2
V: TRBV29-1
size: .
J: TRBJ2-1

DNA: TGTGCCTGGAGTGTACGGGGCTACGAGCAGTACTTC
CDR3: CAWSVRGYEQYF
D: .
V: TRBV30
size: .
J: TRBJ2-7

DNA: TGCGCCAGCAGCCAACGCACTGGCAATGAGCAGTTCTTC
CDR3: CASSQRTGNEQFF
D: .
V: TRBV4-1
size: once
J: TRBJ2-1

DNA: TGCGCCAGCAGCTTTAGGGGTGGGAACACTGAAGCTTTCTTT
CDR3: CASSFRGGNTEAFF
D: .
V: TRBV5-1
size: few
J: TRBJ1-1

DNA: TGTGCCAGCAGTCCCAGGGACAGCAACTTGGATACGCAGTATTTT
CDR3: CASSPRDSNLDTQYF
D: TRBD1
V: TRBV27
size: .
J: TRBJ2-3

DNA: TGTGCCAGCAGTGACCCGGACAGGGGGAATGAGCAGTTCTTC
CDR3: CASSDPDRGNEQFF
D: TRBD1
V: TRBV25-1
size: .
J: TRBJ2-1

DNA: TGCAGCGCCGAAGGGGAAAGTGAGCAGTTCTTC
CDR3: CSAEGESEQFF
D: .
V: TRBV29-1
size: .
J: TRBJ2-1

DNA: TGTGCCAGCAGCCGGACAGGGAGAACTGAAGCTTTCTTT
CDR3: CASSRTGRTEAFF
D: TRBD1
V: TRBV3-1/TRBV3-2
size: .
J: TRBJ1-1

DNA: TGTGCCAGCAGCCATAGTACAGGGTTCTATGGCTACACCTTC
CDR3: CASSHSTGFYGYTF
D: .
V: TRBV3-1/TRBV3-2
size: .
J: TRBJ1-2

DNA: TGTGCCAGCAGTGACCGTAGCGGAGGCTCCTACAATGAGCAGTTCTTC
CDR3: CASSDRSGGSYNEQFF
D: .
V: TRBV25-1
size: few
J: TRBJ2-1

DNA: TGTGCCAGCACCTTGGGGAGGGATTACGAGCAGTACTTC
CDR3: CASTLGRDYEQYF
D: TRBD2
V: TRBV28
size: .
J: TRBJ2-7

DNA: TGTGCCAGCAGAAAGGACAGGAACACTGAAGCTTTCTTT
CDR3: CASRKDRNTEAFF
D: .
V: TRBV2
size: .
J: TRBJ1-1

DNA: TGTGCCAGCAGTATACAGGGACGTAGCAATCAGCCCCAGCATTTT
CDR3: CASSIQGRSNQPQHF
D: .
V: TRBV28
size: once
J: TRBJ1-5

DNA: TGTGCCAGCAGACAGGGACTAGCGGGGGCCGGGGAGCTGTTTTTT
CDR3: CASRQGLAGAGELFF
D: TRBD2
V: TRBV28
size: .
J: TRBJ2-2

DNA: TGTGCCAGCAGCTTGGGACAAGTGGAAAGGGAGACCCAGTACTTC
CDR3: CASSLGQVERETQYF
D: .
V: TRBV11-2
size: .
J: TRBJ2-5

DNA: TGTGCCAGCAGGAAAGGAGGGACCGACACCTACGAGCAGTACTTC
CDR3: CASRKGGTDTYEQYF
D: .
V: TRBV2
size: .
J: TRBJ2-7

DNA: TGTGCCAGTAGTACCCGGGACAGGGTTGGCAAGTACTTC
CDR3: CASSTRDRVGKYF
D: TRBD1
V: TRBV19
size: .
J: TRBJ2-7

DNA: TGTGCCAGCAGCTTAGCCTGGGGGGACAGGGTCTACGAGCAGTACTTC
CDR3: CASSLAWGDRVYEQYF
D: TRBD1
V: TRBV7-9
size: .
J: TRBJ2-7

DNA: TGTGCCAGCAGCTCCTCTTTTCGAGGCAGAACTTCTAACTATGGCTACACCTTC
CDR3: CASSSSFRGRTSNYGYTF
D: .
V: TRBV7-9
size: .
J: TRBJ1-2

DNA: TGTGCCAGTATGAGACAGGGTTTAGCGGCTGGCCAGCCCCAGCATTTT
CDR3: CASMRQGLAAGQPQHF
D: TRBD1
V: TRBV19
size: few
J: TRBJ1-5

DNA: TGTGCCAGCAGCCAATCAGCAGAGGGAAAACTGTTTTTT
CDR3: CASSQSAEGKLFF
D: .
V: TRBV3-1/TRBV3-2
size: .
J: TRBJ1-4

DNA: TGCAGCGCAGGGGGCGGGGAGACCCAGTACTTC
CDR3: CSAGGGETQYF
D: TRBD1
V: TRBV29-1
size: .
J: TRBJ2-5

DNA: TGTGCCAGTTCTCCTAGCGGGGGCAATGAGCAGTTCTTC
CDR3: CASSPSGGNEQFF
D: TRBD2
V: TRBV12-3/TRBV12-4
size: .
J: TRBJ2-1

DNA: TGTGCCAGCAGGAGAGAGCGGGAGGGGAGGAATGAGCAGTTCTTC
CDR3: CASRREREGRNEQFF
D: TRBD2
V: TRBV6-6
size: .
J: TRBJ2-1

DNA: TGTGCCAGCAGTGAAGAACAGGGCGCGTCGGAAGCTTTCTTT
CDR3: CASSEEQGASEAFF
D: .
V: TRBV2
size: .
J: TRBJ1-1

DNA: TGTGCCAGCAGTTTGGGCCAACAACAAGAGACCCAGTACTTC
CDR3: CASSLGQQQETQYF
D: .
V: TRBV28
size: once
J: TRBJ2-5

DNA: TGCAGTGCTAGCCCCGGGGGCTACACCTTC
CDR3: CSASPGGYTF
D: .
V: TRBV20-1
size: .
J: TRBJ1-2

DNA: TGCGCCAGCAGCAGGGGTTCCAATCAGCCCCAGCATTTT
CDR3: CASSRGSNQPQHF
D: .
V: TRBV5-1
size: .
J: TRBJ1-5

DNA: TGTGCCAGCAGCCTGGGTCCACAGGGGTTGTACACCTTC
CDR3: CASSLGPQGLYTF
D: TRBD1
V: TRBV3-1/TRBV3-2
size: .
J: TRBJ1-2

DNA: TGCGCCAGCAGCACAGGACAGGCTGGTTCCACAGATACGCAGTATTTT
CDR3: CASSTGQAGSTDTQYF
D: TRBD1
V: TRBV5-1
size: .
J: TRBJ2-3

DNA: TGTGCCAGCAGCTTGACGAGGGAATCAGATACGCAGTATTTT
CDR3: CASSLTRESDTQYF
D: .
V: TRBV7-2
size: .
J: TRBJ2-3

DNA: TGTGCCAGCAGCCGGGGGGGCCAAGAGACCCAGTACTTC
CDR3: CASSRGGQETQYF
D: TRBD2
V: TRBV3-1/TRBV3-2
size: once
J: TRBJ2-5

DNA: TGCGCCAGCCAGTCAGGGGGCTTCACCGGGGAGCTGTTTTTT
CDR3: CASQSGGFTGELFF
D: TRBD1
V: TRBV5-1
size: once
J: TRBJ2-2

DNA: TGTGCCAGCAGTGAAGCGAGTAGTCGGCCCCAGCATTTT
CDR3: CASSEASSRPQHF
D: .
V: TRBV6-1
size: .
J: TRBJ1-5